A single sample is the source of the 17 T cell receptor beta chains below, sequenced in a study of blood T cell repertoires in COVID-19. Clones were read by immunoSEQ multiplex PCR, and TCRdb kept only the in-frame ones, dropping some. Among 62,000 or so clones listed, approximately 89% were seen once. Specimen: peripheral blood. The receptor set was obtained from a human donor in a cohort sampled during active COVID-19.

The rearrangement joins TRBV5-6 to TRBJ2-3; 7 bases line up with TRBD2. After removal of 2 bases from V and 5 bases from J, the junction contained 8 bases not matched to a gene. CDR3 size: 15 residues. Per germline, CDR1 SGHDT and CDR2 YYEEEE. CDR3 sequence reads: CASSFFRRERDTQYF. The DNA for the CDR3 is TGTGCCAGCAGCTTTTTTAGGCGGGAGAGAGATACGCAGTATTTT.

The chain couples TRBV7-9 to TRBJ2-5; 13 bases line up with TRBD2. The V gene end was trimmed by 6 bases and the J gene end by 7 bases; junction bases not matched to a gene: 8. Germline-derived CDR1 and CDR2 are SEHNR and FQNEAQ (reference sequence). The CDR3 sequence is 15 residues long. This CDR3 reads CASSRTSGGAGTQYF. The CDR3 region has the DNA TGTGCCAGCAGTCGCACTAGCGGGGGGGCCGGGACCCAGTACTTC.

This clone has only one observation. The rearrangement uses TRBV7-9 and TRBJ1-1, with a weak D call TRBD1 (5 bases). This CDR3 is 16 amino acids long. Germline loops: CDR1 SEHNR, CDR2 FQNEAQ (reference sequence). The ends were cut back, 5 bases at V and 0 bases at J, with 16 bases in the middle. The CDR3 reads CASSPSSGPLNTEAFF. CDR3 bases: TGTGCCAGCAGCCCCTCTTCAGGGCCCCTGAACACTGAAGCTTTCTTT.

This chain uses TRBV9 with TRBJ2-5; TRBD1 agrees at 8 bases. With 0 bases clipped from V and 3 bases from J, the junction kept 1 base outside the gene matches. This CDR3 spans 14 amino acids. Germline V gene lookup returns CDR1 SGDLS and CDR2 YYNGEE. The CDR3 DNA reads TGTGCCAGCAGCGTAGGACAGGGGAAAGAGACCCAGTACTTC. It yields the protein CASSVGQGKETQYF.

The V and J genes are TRBV27 and TRBJ2-7; 7 bases map to TRBD2. Germline assignment: CDR1 MNHEY and CDR2 SMNVEV (reference sequence). Trimming took 5 bases from V and 7 from J; bases not matched to a gene: 29. This CDR3 contains 20 residues. This CDR3 is CASSTRSPATGGGGSREQYF. Here the CDR3 DNA reads TGTGCCAGCAGTACCCGGAGCCCAGCGACGGGGGGAGGCGGGAGTAGAGAGCAGTACTTC.

The chain is built from TRBV28 and TRBJ2-7; 13 bases map to TRBD2. The V gene end was trimmed by 7 bases and the J gene end by 3 bases; junction bases not matched to a gene: 9. The CDR3 runs 16 residues. The germline CDR1 and CDR2 sequences are MDHEN and SYDVKM. The CDR3 loop is CASTPQGLAGDYEQYF. The CDR3 DNA follows: TGTGCCAGCACCCCCCAAGGACTAGCGGGAGACTACGAGCAGTACTTC.

J is TRBJ1-1 and V is TRBV28; D is perhaps TRBD1 (5 bases). In germline, CDR1 is MDHEN, CDR2 SYDVKM. This CDR3 comprises 15 residues. The V and J ends lost 7 bases and 4 bases respectively, with 19 bases between them. CDR3 residues: CASTTRFGGGTEAFF. The CDR3 DNA reads TGTGCCAGCACCACCCGGTTTGGGGGGGGCACTGAAGCTTTCTTT.

The chain employs TRBV5-6 and TRBJ2-4; a possible D gene is TRBD1 (5 bases). Germline loops: CDR1 SGHDT, CDR2 YYEEEE. The CDR3 sequence is 15 residues long. V lost 4 bases, J lost 0 bases, and 11 bases lay in between. The CDR3 region is CASSKDMVAKNIQYF. CDR3 coding DNA: TGTGCCAGCAGCAAGGACATGGTAGCCAAAAACATTCAGTACTTC.

The CDR3 loop reads CAWRGRGSYEQYF. CDR3 in DNA: TGTGCCTGGAGGGGCCGGGGGTCCTACGAGCAGTACTTC. V gene TRBV30 combines with J gene TRBJ2-7; a possible D gene is TRBD2 (6 bases). CDR1 is GTSNPN, CDR2 SVGIG, per germline (reference sequence). This CDR3 is built from 13 residues. V was trimmed by 3 bases and J by 1 base, leaving 10 bases between them.

The chain has TRBV6-5 and TRBJ1-6; D ambiguous. CDR1 is MNHEY, CDR2 SVGAGI, per germline. V lost 3 bases and J lost 7, with 10 bases in between. The CDR3 is 14 residues long. CDR3 region: CASSYGSSNSPLHF. CDR3 DNA: TGTGCCAGCAGTTATGGGAGTTCGAATTCACCCCTCCACTTT.

The chain employs TRBV3-1 (or the pseudogene TRBV3-2) and TRBJ1-2, with D possibly matching TRBD1 (5 bases). Germline values: CDR1 LGHDT, CDR2 YNNKEL (reference sequence). The CDR3 covers 16 residues. V lost 2 bases and J lost 7, with 20 bases in between. The CDR3 reads CASSQNSRGPSFGYTF. As DNA, the CDR3 is TGTGCCAGCAGCCAAAATAGTAGGGGCCCTTCTTTTGGCTACACCTTC.

The gene calls are TRBV9 and TRBJ2-5; D uncertain. The V and J ends lost 2 bases and 2 bases respectively, with 7 bases between them. The CDR3 totals 13 residues. In germline, CDR1 is SGDLS, CDR2 YYNGEE. The CDR3 DNA sequence: TGTGCCAGCAGCGTTTCACAGCAAGAGACCCAGTACTTC. Amino acids: CASSVSQQETQYF. The complete variable domain, with remaining parts taken from reference TRBV9 and TRBJ2-5, reads DSGVTQTPKHLITATGQRVTLRCSPRSGDLSVYWYQQSLDQGLQFLIQYYNGEERAKGNILERFSAQQFPDLHSELNLSSLELGDSALYFCASSVSQQETQYFGPGTRLLVL.

This sequence joins TRBV7-9 and TRBJ2-7; 12 positions agree with TRBD2. J was trimmed by 2 bases and V by 5 bases; bases with no gene match: 4. CDR1 and CDR2 from the germline V gene are SEHNR and FQNEAQ (reference sequence). This CDR3 has 15 amino acids. The CDR3 DNA is TGTGCCAGCAGCCCCGGACTAGCGGGGACCTACGAGCAGTACTTC. Translated, it gives CASSPGLAGTYEQYF.

This clone was seen only once. The chain has TRBV10-1 and TRBJ2-5, with TRBD1 matching 7 bases. The CDR3 is made up of 10 amino acids. Germline V CDR1 and CDR2: WNHNN, SYGVQD (reference sequence). Trimming took 11 bases from V and 3 from J; bases not matched to a gene: 0. CDR3 coding DNA: TGCGCCGGGACAGAAGAGACCCAGTACTTC. Residues: CAGTEETQYF.

This clone was observed a few times. This chain links TRBV13 with TRBJ1-1, with TRBD1 matching over 9 bases. This CDR3 comprises 16 residues. Trimming at V came to 5 bases and at J to 1 base, leaving 8 bases not matched to a gene. The V gene's germline CDR1 is PRHDT and CDR2 FYEKMQ (reference sequence). CDR3 protein: CASSRSGTGSNTEAFF. Here the CDR3 DNA reads TGTGCCAGCAGCCGATCCGGGACAGGGTCGAACACTGAAGCTTTCTTT.

The chain combines TRBV11-2 with TRBJ2-5; 7 bases align to TRBD1. V dropped 4 bases and J dropped 4; count of bases not matched to a gene: 12. Germline lookup yields CDR1 SGHAT and CDR2 FQNNGV. The CDR3 is made up of 16 amino acids. CDR3 nucleotides: TGTGCCAGCAGCTCGACAGGGTTAATTAGCTCAGAGACCCAGTACTTC. Translated: CASSSTGLISSETQYF.

This chain uses TRBV10-1 with TRBJ2-5, with TRBD1 identical over 12 bases. The trim removed 6 bases at V and 2 bases at J, leaving 4 bases unmatched. CDR3 length: 15 residues. CDR1 and CDR2 (germline): WNHNN, SYGVQD (reference sequence). CDR3: CASSEGQGAQETQYF. The CDR3 DNA reads TGCGCCAGCAGCGAGGGACAGGGGGCTCAAGAGACCCAGTACTTC.